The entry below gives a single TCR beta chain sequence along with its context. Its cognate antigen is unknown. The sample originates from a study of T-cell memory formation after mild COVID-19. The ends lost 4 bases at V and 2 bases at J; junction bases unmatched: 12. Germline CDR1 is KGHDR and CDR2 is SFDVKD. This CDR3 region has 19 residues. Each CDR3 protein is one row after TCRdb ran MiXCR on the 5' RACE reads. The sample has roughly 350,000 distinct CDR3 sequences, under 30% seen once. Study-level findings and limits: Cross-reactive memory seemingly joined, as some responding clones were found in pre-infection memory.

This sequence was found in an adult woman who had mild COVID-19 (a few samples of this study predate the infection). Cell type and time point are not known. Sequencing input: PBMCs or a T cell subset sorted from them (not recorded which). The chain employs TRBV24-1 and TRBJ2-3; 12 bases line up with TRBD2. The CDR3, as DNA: TGTGCCACCAGTGACCCGCCCCTTGGACTAGCGGGATTCACAGATACGCAGTATTTT. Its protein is CATSDPPLGLAGFTDTQYF.